This TCR beta chain came from a study of CD8+ T cells in alopecia areata. Following extraction, RNA underwent reverse transcription to cDNA, which served as the sequencing template. Using immunoSEQ multiplex PCR, the repertoire was profiled, and TCRdb retains in-frame clones only, with some absent. The sample has 95,000 to 120,000 clones; 59% are singletons. Trimming took 6 bases from V and 3 from J; bases not matched to a gene: 4. Germline values: CDR1 PRHDT, CDR2 FYEKMQ (reference sequence). This CDR3 is 14 amino acids long. Input material: CD8+ T cells sorted from blood. The chain couples TRBV13 to TRBJ2-1; 8 bases agree with TRBD2. The receptor was derived from a human donor in good health. As DNA, the CDR3 is TGTGCCAGCAGAAATAGCGGGAACTACAATGAGCAGTTCTTC. This encodes CASRNSGNYNEQFF.